The clone carrying this T cell receptor (beta chain) was found a few times. Exclusion of patients followed from uncontrolled infection, other autoimmune disease, pregnancy or lactation. In germline, CDR1 is LGHNA, CDR2 YSLEER. This CDR3 comprises 16 residues. Trimming took off 0 bases at V and 2 bases at J, with 14 bases between the two ends. This sample is part of a study of T cells in Graves' hyperthyroidism and ophthalmopathy. TCR beta CDR3 regions were amplified from RNA. Researchers ran a first-round RT-PCR on the TCR CDR3 using the HTBI primer set. TCRdb independently ran MiXCR on the multiplex PCR reads; one entry per CDR3 protein. The sample has 600,000 or so distinct CDR3 sequences; roughly 16% are singletons.

This sequence originates from a woman in her twenties or thirties with Graves' hyperthyroidism. V usage is TRBV4-3 and J usage is TRBJ2-7; tentatively, D is TRBD2 (5 bases). Sequencing used blood. The DNA of the CDR3 is TGCGCCAGCAGCCAAGATCTTCCAGCGGAGGCCTACGAGCAGTACTTC. Its translation: CASSQDLPAEAYEQYF.